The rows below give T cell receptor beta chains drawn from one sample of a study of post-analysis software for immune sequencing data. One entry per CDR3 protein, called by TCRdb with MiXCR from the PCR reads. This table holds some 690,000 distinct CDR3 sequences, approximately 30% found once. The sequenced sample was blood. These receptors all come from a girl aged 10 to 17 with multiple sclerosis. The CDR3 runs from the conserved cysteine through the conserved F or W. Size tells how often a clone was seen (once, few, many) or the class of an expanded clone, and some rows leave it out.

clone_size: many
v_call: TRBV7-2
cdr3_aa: CASSLSLGTQYF

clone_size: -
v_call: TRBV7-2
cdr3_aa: CASIAGTSGIYEQYF

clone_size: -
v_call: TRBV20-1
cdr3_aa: CSALAPTSGGPGEQYF

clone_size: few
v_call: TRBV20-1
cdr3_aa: CSARSAGAYTGELFF

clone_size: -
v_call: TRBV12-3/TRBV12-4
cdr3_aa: CASSFGPFYEQYF

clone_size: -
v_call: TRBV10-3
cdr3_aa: CALGPQRGNEQFF

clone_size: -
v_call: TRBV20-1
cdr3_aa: CSARPRGGIGQPQHF

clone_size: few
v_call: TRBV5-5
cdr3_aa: CASSSTTSGSYEQYF

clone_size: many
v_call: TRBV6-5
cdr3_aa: CASSYSVQGSYEQFF

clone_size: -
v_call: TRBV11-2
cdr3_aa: CASSTGTSGRYPRGQFF

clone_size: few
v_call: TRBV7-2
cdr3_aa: CASSQSGRLNQPQHF